This T cell receptor beta chain was identified in a study of T cells in localized non-small cell lung cancer. Using immunoSEQ multiplex PCR, the repertoire was profiled, and TCRdb retains in-frame clones only, with some absent. The sample carries approximately 1,500 clones, around a fifth recorded once. Germline CDR1 reads LNHDA; CDR2 reads SQIVND (reference sequence). The CDR3 sequence is 11 residues long. The V and J ends lost 7 bases and 8 bases, in that order; junction bases with no gene match: 0. Sample: normal lung tissue next to the tumor, taken before any cancer treatment. The chain carries TRBV19 and TRBJ1-4, with 8 nucleotides matching TRBD1. The TCR originated in a male donor at least 60 years old with stage III squamous cell lung carcinoma. CDR3 coding DNA: TGTGCCAGTACAGGGGGCGAAAAACTGTTTTTT. Amino acids: CASTGGEKLFF.